The next 21 T cell receptor beta chains were all read from a single sample in a study of response to subunit inactivated influenza vaccine. From the RT-PCR reads, TCRdb called clonotypes with MiXCR, one entry per CDR3 protein. The sample includes more than 200,000 distinct CDR3 sequences, approximately 12% of them seen just once. The specimen comprised non-naive T cells sorted from PBMCs, sampled 14 to 15 days before vaccination. Every receptor here comes from a man aged 50 to 59 who received an inactivated influenza vaccine.

This clonotype was counted many times. The rearrangement links TRBV12-3 or TRBV12-4 to TRBJ1-1; no clear D. With 8 bases removed from V and 5 bases from J, the gap between germline ends came to 6 bases. CDR3 length: 10 residues. In DNA form, the CDR3 reads TGTGCCAGCGGGCGGACTGAAGCTTTCTTT. Its translation: CASGRTEAFF.

This rearrangement joins TRBV10-3 to TRBJ2-5; tentative D call: TRBD1 (5 bases). This CDR3 spans 14 amino acids. Trimming pared 2 bases from V and 1 base from J, leaving 8 bases between. CDR1 ENHRY and CDR2 SYGVKD come from the germline V gene. The CDR3 loop reads CAISEDSSQETQYF. In DNA, the CDR3 is TGTGCCATCAGTGAGGACAGCTCCCAAGAGACCCAGTACTTC.

This clonotype was observed a few times. This chain joins TRBV4-2 and TRBJ2-7; D unclear. Trimming cost V 0 bases and J 6 bases, with 6 bases left between them. This CDR3 spans 12 amino acids. Germline V gives CDR1 LGHNA, CDR2 YNFKEQ. The CDR3 DNA reads as TGTGCCAGCAGCCAAGATAGCCGCGAGCAGTACTTC. Translated, it gives CASSQDSREQYF.

The rearrangement uses TRBV19 and TRBJ1-2; possibly TRBD1 for D (6 bases). The CDR3 is 14 residues long. Per germline, CDR1 LNHDA and CDR2 SQIVND (reference sequence). Between the trimmed V and J ends, which lost 5 bases and 0 bases, there was a span of 10 bases. DNA for the CDR3: TGTGCCAGTAGTCTACAGGGAGCTAACTATGGCTACACCTTC. This encodes CASSLQGANYGYTF.

This clonotype was counted a few times. V and J are TRBV20-1 and TRBJ2-3, with 9 bases fitting TRBD2. Germline CDR1 reads DFQATT; CDR2 reads SNEGSKA (reference sequence). The CDR3 is 14 residues long. J lost 6 bases, V lost 3 bases, and 7 bases had no gene match. In nucleotides, the CDR3 is TGCAGTGCTAGGGGGCTAGCGGGATGGGATACGCAGTATTTT. Its translation: CSARGLAGWDTQYF.

The chain has TRBV12-3 or TRBV12-4 and TRBJ1-1; no clear D. Between the trimmed V and J ends, which lost 1 base and 10 bases, there was a span of 7 bases. CDR3 size: 11 residues. CDR3 sequence: CASSLGGRAFF. CDR3 sequence (DNA): TGTGCCAGCAGTTTAGGGGGAAGAGCTTTCTTT.

This clonotype was recorded at least ten times. The chain joins TRBV9 to TRBJ1-1; 9 nucleotides agree with TRBD1. Trimming at V came to 4 bases and at J to 4 bases, leaving 8 bases not matched to a gene. CDR3 length equals 15 residues. Germline V gives CDR1 SGDLS, CDR2 YYNGEE. The CDR3 DNA reads as TGTGCCAGCAGCCCCCGGGGACAGGGTGTCACTGAAGCTTTCTTT. It encodes CASSPRGQGVTEAFF.

This clonotype was seen a handful of times. This chain links TRBV11-1 with TRBJ2-3; D possibly corresponds to TRBD1 (6 bases). There are 14 residues in the CDR3. Trimming removed 7 bases from V and 2 bases from J, with 13 bases in between. Germline CDR1 and CDR2: SGHAT and FQDESV (reference sequence). CDR3 region: CASTVRGSTDTQYF. CDR3 DNA sequence: TGTGCCAGCACCGTCAGGGGCTCCACAGATACGCAGTATTTT.

This sequence joins TRBV7-9 and TRBJ2-3; D possibly corresponds to TRBD2 (6 bases). Germline V CDR1 and CDR2: SEHNR, FQNEAQ (reference sequence). CDR3 length: 16 amino acids. The V end was cut by 5 bases, the J end by 2 bases, with 17 bases between. CDR3 sequence: CASSREYSGLTDTQYF. CDR3 coding DNA: TGTGCCAGCAGCCGCGAGTATAGCGGACTCACAGATACGCAGTATTTT.

This clonotype was picked up a small number of times. This sequence joins TRBV6-1 and TRBJ1-1; unclear D gene. Germline V CDR1 and CDR2: MNHNS, SASEGT. V lost 6 bases, J lost 6 bases, and 14 bases lay in between. The CDR3 totals 13 residues. The CDR3 region is CASRVGSLAEAFF. The CDR3 nucleotides are TGTGCCAGCAGGGTAGGGTCTCTAGCTGAAGCTTTCTTT.

The rearrangement uses TRBV12-3 or TRBV12-4 and TRBJ2-1; 8 bases agree with TRBD2. The CDR3 is 11 amino acids. Germline trimming cut 6 bases from V and 12 bases from J; bases unmatched to any gene: 4. The CDR3 DNA is TGTGCCAGCAGCTCAGCGGGAGTGCAGTTCTTC. Amino acid sequence: CASSSAGVQFF.

This chain's CDR3 is CSARVRLAEAQETQYF. The CDR3 DNA follows: TGCAGTGCTAGAGTGCGACTAGCGGAAGCCCAAGAGACCCAGTACTTC. V gene TRBV20-1 combines with J gene TRBJ2-5; 9 nucleotides match TRBD2. Unmatched junction bases numbered 7, after V lost 1 base and J lost 1 base. Germline-derived CDR1 and CDR2 are DFQATT and SNEGSKA (reference sequence). CDR3 length equals 16 residues.

In its sample, this clonotype was seen a few times. The rearrangement links TRBV6-2 or TRBV6-3 to TRBJ2-1; TRBD2 might be the D (6 bases). V was cut by 0 bases and J by 3 bases, with 6 bases left in between. The CDR3 runs to 14 residues. Germline V gene lookup returns CDR1 MNHEY and CDR2 SVGEGT. The CDR3 nucleotides read TGTGCCAGCAGTTACTCGCGGGGCTACAATGAGCAGTTCTTC. It encodes CASSYSRGYNEQFF.

This chain joins TRBV4-1 and TRBJ1-2; D might be TRBD1 (6 bases). From germline, CDR1 is MGHRA and CDR2 YSYEKL. The CDR3 totals 15 residues. V gave up 2 bases and J gave up 4 bases, with 14 bases separating them. CDR3 DNA: TGCGCCAGCAGCCAAAACCGGGACAACCTCTATGGCTACACCTTC. Its protein is CASSQNRDNLYGYTF.

In this sample, this clonotype turned up many times. The V gene is TRBV2, the J gene TRBJ2-7; D is perhaps TRBD2 (5 bases). Trimming removed 6 bases at V and 3 bases at J, with 15 bases between. Germline values: CDR1 SNHLY, CDR2 FYNNEI. This CDR3 comprises 14 residues. The CDR3 DNA sequence: TGTGCCAGCAGCGGCGGAGCAGGACTCTACGAGCAGTACTTC. Its translation is CASSGGAGLYEQYF.

This clonotype was counted between two and nine times. This rearrangement joins TRBV21-1 to TRBJ1-1. TRBV21-1 is a known pseudogene. CDR3 length equals 13 residues. This CDR3 reads CASSKDNRRKAFF. For the CDR3, the DNA is TGTGCCAGCAGCAAAGATAACCGAAGGAAAGCTTTCTTT.

This CDR3 is CASTKQGGGNQPQHF. The CDR3 DNA reads as TGTGCCAGCACCAAACAGGGAGGCGGCAATCAGCCCCAGCATTTT. V and J are TRBV6-1 and TRBJ1-5; D may be TRBD1 (6 bases). The CDR3 runs to 15 residues. The V end was cut by 7 bases, the J end by 2 bases, with 15 bases between. Looked up from germline, CDR1 is MNHNS and CDR2 is SASEGT.

This clonotype was detected ten times or more. V usage is TRBV5-1 and J usage is TRBJ2-1, with D tentatively TRBD1 or TRBD2 (5 bases each). The CDR3 has 15 amino acids. Germline CDR1 and CDR2: SGHRS and YFSETQ. V gave up 4 bases and J gave up 0 bases, with 11 bases separating them. In DNA form, the CDR3 reads TGCGCCAGCAGCCGGGGACGGAGCTCCTACAATGAGCAGTTCTTC. Translating gives CASSRGRSSYNEQFF.

The chain recombines TRBV2 with TRBJ2-7; maybe TRBD1 (6 bases). The germline V and J ends were trimmed by 6 bases and 3 bases, with 12 bases remaining between them. CDR1 and CDR2 (germline): SNHLY, FYNNEI. CDR3 length equals 13 residues. CDR3 sequence: CASRDQQGYEQYF. CDR3 sequence (DNA): TGTGCCAGCAGGGATCAACAGGGCTACGAGCAGTACTTC.

This clonotype has a count of ten or more. This sequence joins TRBV20-1 and TRBJ2-7; 9 nucleotides line up with TRBD1. This CDR3 spans 14 amino acids. CDR1 and CDR2 from the germline V gene are DFQATT and SNEGSKA (reference sequence). Trimming removed 5 bases from V and 6 bases from J; junction bases left unmatched: 11. For the CDR3, the DNA is TGCAGTGCTGAAAGACAGGGGGTTTTTGGCGAGCAGTACTTC. Translation: CSAERQGVFGEQYF.

This clonotype was recorded at least ten times. The V call is TRBV7-2, the J call TRBJ2-7; TRBD1 aligns across 8 bases. Germline CDR1 SGHTA, CDR2 FQGNSA. The CDR3 contains 14 residues. V lost 1 base and J lost 4; bases outside the gene matches: 3. The CDR3 DNA is TGTGCCAGCAGCTTAGTGGGACAGGTTTACGAGCAGTACTTC. It specifies CASSLVGQVYEQYF. Complete variable domain (other parts from reference TRBV7-2 and TRBJ2-7): GAGVSQSPSNKVTEKGKDVELRCDPISGHTALYWYRQSLGQGLEFLIYFQGNSAPDKSGLPSDRFSAERTGGSVSTLTIQRTQQEDSAVYLCASSLVGQVYEQYFGPGTRLTVT.